This is a list of T cell receptor beta chains from one sample in a study of T cell repertoires in cytomegalovirus infection. TCRdb re-called the reads with MiXCR, one entry per CDR3 protein. The data show approximately 500,000 distinct CDR3 sequences, with 16% seen just once and 24% held by the top ten. Sequenced: CD8+ T cells from PBMCs. Source of these receptors: a human donor in good health (CMV status not recorded). Some clones in this sample may be carry-over from other donors' samples. Each CDR3 is given with its conserved first and last residue. D genes are given only for firm matches. Clone size is stated in some rows and not others, as once, few, many or a class when expanded.

NA,TRBV27,TRBJ2-7,NA,TGTGCCAGCAGTCCACCGGACAGAATCTACGAGCAGTACTTC,CASSPPDRIYEQYF
NA,TRBV4-1,TRBJ1-2,NA,TGCGCCAGCAGCCTAGGCCCCGTAGGGTATGGCTACACCTTC,CASSLGPVGYGYTF
TRBD1,TRBV2,TRBJ1-6,few,TGTGCCAGCAGTGAATATGAGACAGGGAATTCACCCCTCCACTTT,CASSEYETGNSPLHF
NA,TRBV7-9,TRBJ2-7,many,TGTGCCAGCAGCTCGGGCGGGACCTACGAGCAGTACTTC,CASSSGGTYEQYF
TRBD2,TRBV28,TRBJ2-5,many,TGTGCCAGCAGTAGCGGGAGGGCAGAGGAGACCCAGTACTTC,CASSSGRAEETQYF
NA,TRBV7-3,TRBJ2-4,NA,TGTGCCAGCAGCCCCCTTATGGGTAACATTCAGTACTTC,CASSPLMGNIQYF
NA,TRBV14,TRBJ2-7,NA,TGTGCCAGCAGCCCTCGAATGGACTACGAGCAGTACTTC,CASSPRMDYEQYF
NA,TRBV27,TRBJ2-3,many,TGTGCCAGCAGTTTGGACGGCAGAGATACGCAGTATTTT,CASSLDGRDTQYF
NA,TRBV7-8,TRBJ2-2,many,TGTGCCAGCAGCCCTCGCGGGGGCAGGGACACCGGGGAGCTGTTTTTT,CASSPRGGRDTGELFF
NA,TRBV10-3,TRBJ1-1,few,TGTGCCATCGTAGGGAACACTGAAGCTTTCTTT,CAIVGNTEAFF
TRBD2,TRBV5-1,TRBJ2-3,many,TGCGCCAGCAGCTTGAATGTAGCGGGCCAGGATACGCAGTATTTT,CASSLNVAGQDTQYF
TRBD1,TRBV28,TRBJ2-5,few,TGTGCCAGCAGTTTTCTTACCGGAAGACAGGGGGCCGGAGAGTACCAAGAGACCCAGTACTTC,CASSFLTGRQGAGEYQETQYF
NA,TRBV12-3/TRBV12-4,TRBJ1-3,few,TGTGCCAGCAGTTTCCTCTCTGGAAACACCATATATTTT,CASSFLSGNTIYF
TRBD2,TRBV2,TRBJ2-3,NA,TGTGCCAGCCCCGGGGGGGCCGGGAGGTCAGATACGCAGTATTTT,CASPGGAGRSDTQYF
NA,TRBV7-3,TRBJ2-7,many,TGTGCCAGCAGCCCCTCAGAGCGAGGTCCCTACGAGCAGTACTTC,CASSPSERGPYEQYF
TRBD1,TRBV19,TRBJ1-1,few,TGTGCCAGTAGTCTCAGGGACAGTGGGTCGTACACTGAAGCTTTCTTT,CASSLRDSGSYTEAFF
NA,TRBV27,TRBJ2-7,many,TGTGCCAGCAGTGTCCGGGACACCTCCTACGAGCAGTACTTC,CASSVRDTSYEQYF
NA,TRBV4-1,TRBJ2-7,NA,TGCGCCAGCAGCCAAGGTATTTGGGGACTCCAGGTCTACGAGCAGTACTTC,CASSQGIWGLQVYEQYF
NA,TRBV7-2,TRBJ1-3,many,TGTGCCAGCACCTTCTCCGGGAACACCATATATTTT,CASTFSGNTIYF
TRBD1,TRBV27,TRBJ2-1,many,TGTGCCAGCAGTTCCCTCCGAACAGGGGGAAGGAGTGATGAGCAGTTCTTC,CASSSLRTGGRSDEQFF
NA,TRBV29-1,TRBJ1-1,few,TGCAGCGTTGAATCCGAGAACACTGAAGCTTTCTTT,CSVESENTEAFF
NA,TRBV24-1,TRBJ2-1,few,TGTGCCACCAGTGATACAGGGTGGGATGAGCAGTTCTTC,CATSDTGWDEQFF
NA,TRBV5-1,TRBJ1-1,NA,TGCGCCAGCAGCTTGGCCCAGGGGTCGGCTTTCTTT,CASSLAQGSAFF
NA,TRBV7-9,TRBJ2-7,few,TGTGCCAGCAGCTCCAGGGATCCCTATTACGAGCAGTACTTC,CASSSRDPYYEQYF
TRBD2,TRBV19,TRBJ2-2,few,TGTGCCAGTTCTCCTAGCGGGAGGAGAGGAACCGGGGAGCTGTTTTTT,CASSPSGRRGTGELFF
TRBD1,TRBV15,TRBJ1-2,few,TGTGCCACCAGCAGCGGGACAGTTCCGCATCAAGGGGGCTACACCTTC,CATSSGTVPHQGGYTF
TRBD1,TRBV5-1,TRBJ2-5,NA,TGCGCCAGCTCCCGGACAGGGCGGGCGACCCAGTACTTC,CASSRTGRATQYF
TRBD1,TRBV27,TRBJ1-2,many,TGTGCCAGCAGTTTGGTTGGACAGGGCTTGTTGGATGGCTACACCTTC,CASSLVGQGLLDGYTF
NA,TRBV6-6,TRBJ1-1,many,TGTGCCAGCAGTTACTCGAGGCAGGCGACGAACACTGAAGCTTTCTTT,CASSYSRQATNTEAFF
NA,TRBV4-2,TRBJ2-7,NA,TGTGCCAGCAGCCAAGATCGTCCGGGTCTTCTGAGGGACGAGCAGTACTTC,CASSQDRPGLLRDEQYF
TRBD2,TRBV19,TRBJ2-5,NA,TGTGCCAGTAGTATAAGAGGGCGGGGGTACCTCCAAGAGACCCAGTACTTC,CASSIRGRGYLQETQYF
NA,TRBV6-5,TRBJ2-2,NA,TGTGCCAGCAGTTACGGTCGGGAGTGGAACACCGGGGAGCTGTTTTTT,CASSYGREWNTGELFF
TRBD2,TRBV10-3,TRBJ2-2,NA,TGTGCCATCAGTGAGTTTAAAGAAGGCCAGGGGACTAGCACAGGGGAGCTGTTGTTT,CAISEFKEGQGTSTGELLF
NA,TRBV12-3/TRBV12-4,TRBJ2-1,NA,TGTGCCAGCAGTTTAGGGTGCCGAAATGAGCAGTTCTTC,CASSLGCRNEQFF
NA,TRBV7-4,TRBJ2-7,NA,TGTGCCAGCGCCGGGGGTTCTCCTCCCTACGAGCAGTACTTC,CASAGGSPPYEQYF
NA,TRBV7-9,TRBJ2-6,many,TGTGCCAGCAGCTTGAATAGTCTCCTTTACTCTGGGGCCAACGTCCTGACTTTC,CASSLNSLLYSGANVLTF
NA,TRBV27,TRBJ2-3,NA,TGTGCCAGCAGTTTTTCGGCAGGGGAACGCACAGATACGCAGTATTTT,CASSFSAGERTDTQYF
NA,TRBV14,TRBJ1-1,NA,TGTGCCAGCAGCCAAGTTGGAGGTCGCACTGAAGCTTTCTTT,CASSQVGGRTEAFF
NA,TRBV9,TRBJ2-7,many,TGTGCCAGCAGCCCCTCCTCCAAACGAGGGGTACCCTACGAGCAGTACTTC,CASSPSSKRGVPYEQYF
TRBD2,TRBV5-1,TRBJ2-5,NA,TGCGCCAGCAGCAACCGACAAGCGGGAGTAAGGGAGACCCAGTACTTC,CASSNRQAGVRETQYF
NA,TRBV5-4,TRBJ2-5,NA,TGTGCCAGCACCCGGAGGGGCAGGGGGTACGAAGAGACCCAGTACTTC,CASTRRGRGYEETQYF
NA,TRBV4-1,TRBJ2-2,few,TGCGCCAGCAGCCAAGATATGTCAGGGACCGGGGAGCTGTTTTTT,CASSQDMSGTGELFF
NA,TRBV14,TRBJ2-3,many,TGTGCCAGCAGCCAAGAGTGGCGTAACACAGATACGCAGTATTTT,CASSQEWRNTDTQYF
NA,TRBV5-6,TRBJ1-1,NA,TGTGCCAGCAGCGCGGGACACTGGAACACTGAAGCTTTCTTT,CASSAGHWNTEAFF
NA,TRBV7-3,TRBJ2-5,many,TGTGCCAGCAGCTTAATGAAGGGACGGAGAGAGACCCAGTACTTC,CASSLMKGRRETQYF